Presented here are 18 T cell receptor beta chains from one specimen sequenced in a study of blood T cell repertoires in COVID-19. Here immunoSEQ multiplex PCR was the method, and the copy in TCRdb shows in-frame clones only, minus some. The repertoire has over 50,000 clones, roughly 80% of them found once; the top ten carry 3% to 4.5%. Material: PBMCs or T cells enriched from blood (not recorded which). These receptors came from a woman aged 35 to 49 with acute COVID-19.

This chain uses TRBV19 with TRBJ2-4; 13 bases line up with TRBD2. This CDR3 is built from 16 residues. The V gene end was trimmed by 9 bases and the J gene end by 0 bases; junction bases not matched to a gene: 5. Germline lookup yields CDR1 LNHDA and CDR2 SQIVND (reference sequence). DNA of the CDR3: TGTGCCAGCGGGACTAGCGGGACCCTAGCCAAAAACATTCAGTACTTC. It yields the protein CASGTSGTLAKNIQYF.

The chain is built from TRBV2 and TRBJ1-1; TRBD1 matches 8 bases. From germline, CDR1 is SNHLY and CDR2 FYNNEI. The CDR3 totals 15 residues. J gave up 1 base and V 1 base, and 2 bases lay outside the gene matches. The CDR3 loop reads CASSEGQGWNTEAFF. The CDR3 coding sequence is TGTGCCAGCAGTGAAGGACAGGGGTGGAACACTGAAGCTTTCTTT.

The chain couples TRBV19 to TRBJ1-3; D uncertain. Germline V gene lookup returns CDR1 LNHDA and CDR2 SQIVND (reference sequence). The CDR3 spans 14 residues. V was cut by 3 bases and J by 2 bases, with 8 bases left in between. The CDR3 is CASSIPTAGNTIYF. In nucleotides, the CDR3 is TGTGCCAGTAGTATCCCGACTGCTGGAAACACCATATATTTT. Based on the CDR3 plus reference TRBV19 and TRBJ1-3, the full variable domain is DGGITQSPKYLFRKEGQNVTLSCEQNLNHDAMYWYRQDPGQGLRLIYYSQIVNDFQKGDIAEGYSVSREKKESFPLTVTSAQKNPTAFYLCASSIPTAGNTIYFGEGSWLTVV.

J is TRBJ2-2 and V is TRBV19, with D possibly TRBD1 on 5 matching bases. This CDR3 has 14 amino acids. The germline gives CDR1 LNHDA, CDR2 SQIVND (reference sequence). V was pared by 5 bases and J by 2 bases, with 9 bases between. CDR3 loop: CASSPGLNTGELFF. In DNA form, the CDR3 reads TGTGCCAGTAGTCCAGGGCTCAACACCGGGGAGCTGTTTTTT.

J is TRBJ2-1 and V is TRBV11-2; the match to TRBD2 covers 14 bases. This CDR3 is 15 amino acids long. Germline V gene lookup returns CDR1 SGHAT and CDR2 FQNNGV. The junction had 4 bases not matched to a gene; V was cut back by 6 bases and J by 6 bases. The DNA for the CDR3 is TGTGCCAGCAGTTCGACTAGCGGGAGGGCCAATGAGCAGTTCTTC. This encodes CASSSTSGRANEQFF. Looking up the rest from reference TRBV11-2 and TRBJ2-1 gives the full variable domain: EAGVAQSPRYKIIEKRQSVAFWCNPISGHATLYWYQQILGQGPKLLIQFQNNGVVDDSQLPKDRFSAERLKGVDSTLKIQPAKLEDSAVYLCASSSTSGRANEQFFGPGTRLTVL.

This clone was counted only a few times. This CDR3 is CASSVQGWENTIYF. The CDR3 coding sequence is TGTGCCAGCAGCGTACAGGGGTGGGAAAACACCATATATTTT. V gene TRBV9 combines with J gene TRBJ1-3, with a tentative D call TRBD1 (6 bases). The CDR3 is 14 amino acids. V was cut by 1 base and J by 6 bases, with 11 bases left in between. Germline loops: CDR1 SGDLS, CDR2 YYNGEE.

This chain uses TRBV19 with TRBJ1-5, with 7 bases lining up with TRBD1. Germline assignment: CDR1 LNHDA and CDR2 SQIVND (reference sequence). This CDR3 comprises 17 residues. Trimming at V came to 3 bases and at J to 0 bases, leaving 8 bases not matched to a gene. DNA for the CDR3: TGTGCCAGTAGTATCGGGGACAGATTATATAGCAATCAGCCCCAGCATTTT. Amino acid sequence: CASSIGDRLYSNQPQHF.

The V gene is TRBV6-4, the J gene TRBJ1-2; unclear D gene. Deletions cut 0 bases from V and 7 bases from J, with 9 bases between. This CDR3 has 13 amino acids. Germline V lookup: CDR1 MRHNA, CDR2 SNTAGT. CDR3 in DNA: TGTGCCAGCAGTGACTCGTGGGCGGGTGGCTACACCTTC. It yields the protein CASSDSWAGGYTF.

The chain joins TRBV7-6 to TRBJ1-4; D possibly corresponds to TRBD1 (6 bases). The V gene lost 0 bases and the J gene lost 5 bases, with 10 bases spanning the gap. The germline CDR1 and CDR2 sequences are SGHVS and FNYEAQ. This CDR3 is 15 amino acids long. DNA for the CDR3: TGTGCCAGCAGCTTAGCAGGGGGTCGAAATGAAAAACTGTTTTTT. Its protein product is CASSLAGGRNEKLFF.

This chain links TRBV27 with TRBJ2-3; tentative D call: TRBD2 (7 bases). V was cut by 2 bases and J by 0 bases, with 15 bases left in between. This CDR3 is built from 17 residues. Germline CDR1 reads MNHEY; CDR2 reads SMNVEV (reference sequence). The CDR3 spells CASSLREGEGSTDTQYF. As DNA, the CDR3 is TGTGCCAGCAGTTTAAGGGAGGGGGAAGGCAGCACAGATACGCAGTATTTT.

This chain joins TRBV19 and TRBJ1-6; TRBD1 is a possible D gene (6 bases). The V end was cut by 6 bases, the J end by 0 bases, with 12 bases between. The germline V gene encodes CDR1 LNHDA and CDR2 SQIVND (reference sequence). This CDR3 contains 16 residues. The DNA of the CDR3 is TGTGCCAGTAGCCTAGGGGGTCGCTCCTATAATTCACCCCTCCACTTT. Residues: CASSLGGRSYNSPLHF.

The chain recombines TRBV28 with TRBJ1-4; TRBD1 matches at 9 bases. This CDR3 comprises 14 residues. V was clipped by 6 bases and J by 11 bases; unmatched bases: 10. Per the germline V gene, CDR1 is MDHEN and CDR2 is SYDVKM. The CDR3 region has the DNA TGTGCCAGCAGCACCGGGACAGGGACTAGGAAACTGTTTTTT. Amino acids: CASSTGTGTRKLFF.

CDR3 in amino acids: CASSLELSTYEQYF. CDR3 bases: TGTGCCAGCAGTTTGGAGCTGTCTACCTACGAGCAGTACTTC. The chain carries TRBV28 and TRBJ2-7, with D unresolved. The CDR3 is made up of 14 amino acids. Germline V gene sequence: CDR1 MDHEN, CDR2 SYDVKM. V was cut by 3 bases and J by 2 bases, with 11 bases left in between. The whole variable domain, remainder taken from reference TRBV28 and TRBJ2-7, is DVKVTQSSRYLVKRTGEKVFLECVQDMDHENMFWYRQDPGLGLRLIYFSYDVKMKEKGDIPEGYSVSREKKERFSLILESASTNQTSMYLCASSLELSTYEQYFGPGTRLTVT.

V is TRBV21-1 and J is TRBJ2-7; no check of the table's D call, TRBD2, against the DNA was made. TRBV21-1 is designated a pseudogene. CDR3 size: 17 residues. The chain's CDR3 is CASRYEESREETYEQYV. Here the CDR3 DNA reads TGTGCCAGCCGGTACGAAGAGAGTCGGGAGGAAACCTACGAGCAGTACGTC.

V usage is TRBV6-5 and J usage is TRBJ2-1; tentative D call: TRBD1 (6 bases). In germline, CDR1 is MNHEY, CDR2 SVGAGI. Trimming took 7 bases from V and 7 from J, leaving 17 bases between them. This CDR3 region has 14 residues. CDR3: CASNNGDTGNEQFF. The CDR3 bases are TGTGCCAGCAACAACGGGGACACCGGTAATGAGCAGTTCTTC.

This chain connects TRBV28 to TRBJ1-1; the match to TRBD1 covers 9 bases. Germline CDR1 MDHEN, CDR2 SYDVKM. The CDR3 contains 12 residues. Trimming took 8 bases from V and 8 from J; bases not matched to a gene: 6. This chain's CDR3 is CASWRGTGEAFF. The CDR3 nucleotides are TGTGCCAGCTGGCGTGGGACAGGGGAAGCTTTCTTT.

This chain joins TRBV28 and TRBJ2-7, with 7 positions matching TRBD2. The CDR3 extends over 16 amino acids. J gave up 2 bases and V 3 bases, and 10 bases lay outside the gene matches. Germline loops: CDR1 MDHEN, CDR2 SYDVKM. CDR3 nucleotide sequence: TGTGCCAGCAGTTTTAGCCTAGCGGAGACCACCTACGAGCAGTACTTC. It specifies CASSFSLAETTYEQYF.

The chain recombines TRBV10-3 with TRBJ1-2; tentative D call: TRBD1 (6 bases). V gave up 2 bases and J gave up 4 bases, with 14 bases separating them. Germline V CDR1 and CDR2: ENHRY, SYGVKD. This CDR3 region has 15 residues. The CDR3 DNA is TGTGCCATCAGTGAGGATCCAGGGGATAGCTATGGCTACACCTTC. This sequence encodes CAISEDPGDSYGYTF.